Listed below are T cell receptor beta chains from one sample, sequenced in a study of control samples from healthy donors and cancer patients. The data were produced by immunoSEQ multiplex PCR, yet TCRdb's version contains in-frame clones alone and is incomplete. The profile shows about 160,000 clones, about 94% of them singletons. Sequenced material: blood. The receptors stem from a woman aged 40-49 years in good health. CDR3s include the opening cysteine and the closing phenylalanine or tryptophan. D genes are given only for firm matches. Size is omitted from some rows. Given values are once, few, many or a class for expanded clones.

clone size: .
CDR3 length: 16
D gene: TRBD1
V gene: TRBV10-3
J gene: TRBJ1-2
CDR3 protein: CAIGGTGSGRSRGYTF
CDR3 DNA: TGTGCCATCGGAGGGACAGGGTCGGGTAGGTCGCGTGGCTACACCTTC

clone size: .
CDR3 length: 13
D gene: .
V gene: TRBV6-2/TRBV6-3
J gene: TRBJ1-1
CDR3 protein: CASSTSAGTEAFF
CDR3 DNA: TGTGCCAGCAGCACCTCGGCAGGGACTGAAGCTTTCTTT

clone size: .
CDR3 length: 13
D gene: .
V gene: TRBV4-1
J gene: TRBJ2-7
CDR3 protein: CASSQGQRYEQYF
CDR3 DNA: TGCGCCAGCAGCCAAGGACAGCGGTACGAGCAGTACTTC

clone size: .
CDR3 length: 17
D gene: .
V gene: TRBV3-1/TRBV3-2
J gene: TRBJ2-7
CDR3 protein: CASSYLIGGGRSYEQYF
CDR3 DNA: TGTGCCAGCAGTTACCTTATTGGGGGGGGCAGGTCCTACGAGCAGTACTTC

clone size: .
CDR3 length: 14
D gene: TRBD2
V gene: TRBV11-1
J gene: TRBJ2-1
CDR3 protein: CASSLAGGYNEQFF
CDR3 DNA: TGTGCCAGCAGCTTAGCCGGGGGGTACAATGAGCAGTTCTTC

clone size: .
CDR3 length: 14
D gene: .
V gene: TRBV5-5
J gene: TRBJ1-1
CDR3 protein: CASSLSWGNTEAFF
CDR3 DNA: TGTGCCAGCAGCTTGTCGTGGGGGAACACTGAAGCTTTCTTT

clone size: .
CDR3 length: 13
D gene: .
V gene: TRBV6-6
J gene: TRBJ1-4
CDR3 protein: CASIGRLEEKLFF
CDR3 DNA: TGTGCCAGCATAGGGCGACTGGAGGAAAAACTGTTTTTT

clone size: .
CDR3 length: 15
D gene: TRBD1
V gene: TRBV18
J gene: TRBJ2-7
CDR3 protein: CASSPRRGRGYEQYF
CDR3 DNA: TGTGCCAGCTCACCACGCAGGGGGCGGGGCTACGAGCAGTACTTC

clone size: .
CDR3 length: 14
D gene: .
V gene: TRBV11-3
J gene: TRBJ2-1
CDR3 protein: CASSLEQTYNEQFF
CDR3 DNA: TGTGCCAGCAGCTTAGAACAGACCTACAATGAGCAGTTCTTC

clone size: .
CDR3 length: 13
D gene: TRBD2
V gene: TRBV9
J gene: TRBJ2-3
CDR3 protein: CASNKREADTQYF
CDR3 DNA: TGTGCCAGCAATAAGCGGGAGGCAGATACGCAGTATTTT

clone size: .
CDR3 length: 16
D gene: TRBD2
V gene: TRBV5-4
J gene: TRBJ2-1
CDR3 protein: CASSRRGQREGNEQFF
CDR3 DNA: TGTGCCAGCAGTCGACGAGGGCAGCGGGAGGGCAATGAGCAGTTCTTC

clone size: .
CDR3 length: 14
D gene: .
V gene: TRBV9
J gene: TRBJ2-3
CDR3 protein: CASSVGHSTDTQYF
CDR3 DNA: TGTGCCAGCAGCGTAGGGCACAGCACAGATACGCAGTATTTT

clone size: .
CDR3 length: 11
D gene: .
V gene: TRBV2
J gene: TRBJ1-1
CDR3 protein: CASSEYTEAFF
CDR3 DNA: TGTGCCAGCAGTGAGTACACTGAAGCTTTCTTT

clone size: .
CDR3 length: 14
D gene: .
V gene: TRBV29-1
J gene: TRBJ1-5
CDR3 protein: CSAQYQGYNQPQHF
CDR3 DNA: TGCAGCGCCCAATACCAGGGCTACAATCAGCCCCAGCATTTT

clone size: .
CDR3 length: 15
D gene: TRBD1
V gene: TRBV9
J gene: TRBJ1-5
CDR3 protein: CASSRGQDVGQPQHF
CDR3 DNA: TGTGCCAGCAGCAGGGGACAGGATGTAGGTCAGCCCCAGCATTTT

clone size: .
CDR3 length: 14
D gene: .
V gene: TRBV3-1/TRBV3-2
J gene: TRBJ1-2
CDR3 protein: CASSQGAASYGYTF
CDR3 DNA: TGTGCCAGCAGCCAAGGGGCGGCCTCCTATGGCTACACCTTC

clone size: .
CDR3 length: 16
D gene: .
V gene: TRBV7-6
J gene: TRBJ2-1
CDR3 protein: CASSLPVGGFNNEQFF
CDR3 DNA: TGTGCCAGCAGCTTACCCGTAGGGGGTTTCAACAATGAGCAGTTCTTC

clone size: .
CDR3 length: 15
D gene: TRBD1
V gene: TRBV11-2
J gene: TRBJ1-1
CDR3 protein: CASSLDGTANTEAFF
CDR3 DNA: TGTGCCAGCAGCTTAGATGGGACAGCGAACACTGAAGCTTTCTTT

clone size: .
CDR3 length: 15
D gene: .
V gene: TRBV6-6
J gene: TRBJ1-4
CDR3 protein: CASSELGTRGEKLFF
CDR3 DNA: TGTGCCAGCAGTGAGTTAGGGACAAGGGGTGAAAAACTGTTTTTT

clone size: .
CDR3 length: 12
D gene: .
V gene: TRBV7-2
J gene: TRBJ1-3
CDR3 protein: CASSPNGNTIYF
CDR3 DNA: TGTGCCAGCAGCCCTAATGGAAACACCATATATTTT

clone size: .
CDR3 length: 16
D gene: TRBD2
V gene: TRBV27
J gene: TRBJ2-3
CDR3 protein: CASSTLASGRTDTQYF
CDR3 DNA: TGTGCCAGCAGTACTTTAGCTAGCGGACGCACAGATACGCAGTATTTT

clone size: .
CDR3 length: 15
D gene: .
V gene: TRBV11-1
J gene: TRBJ1-1
CDR3 protein: CASSLRRGMNTEAFF
CDR3 DNA: TGTGCCAGCAGCTTACGCAGAGGCATGAACACTGAAGCTTTCTTT

clone size: .
CDR3 length: 14
D gene: TRBD1
V gene: TRBV11-2
J gene: TRBJ2-7
CDR3 protein: CASSLVGGGYEQYF
CDR3 DNA: TGTGCCAGCAGCTTAGTAGGGGGCGGGTACGAGCAGTACTTC

clone size: .
CDR3 length: 14
D gene: TRBD1
V gene: TRBV5-1
J gene: TRBJ1-5
CDR3 protein: CASSPGQGYQPQHF
CDR3 DNA: TGCGCCAGCAGCCCGGGACAGGGGTATCAGCCCCAGCATTTT

clone size: .
CDR3 length: 17
D gene: TRBD2
V gene: TRBV7-2
J gene: TRBJ2-3
CDR3 protein: CASSSRLAGASTDTQYF
CDR3 DNA: TGTGCCAGCAGCTCGAGACTAGCGGGAGCTAGCACAGATACGCAGTATTTT

clone size: .
CDR3 length: 12
D gene: TRBD2
V gene: TRBV19
J gene: TRBJ2-1
CDR3 protein: CASSMGGGEQFF
CDR3 DNA: TGTGCCAGTAGTATGGGCGGGGGTGAGCAGTTCTTC

clone size: .
CDR3 length: 14
D gene: .
V gene: TRBV6-5
J gene: TRBJ1-1
CDR3 protein: CASSRLGGDAEAFF
CDR3 DNA: TGTGCCAGCAGTAGGCTCGGGGGGGACGCTGAAGCTTTCTTT

clone size: .
CDR3 length: 14
D gene: .
V gene: TRBV3-1/TRBV3-2
J gene: TRBJ1-6
CDR3 protein: CASSQGRPNSPLHF
CDR3 DNA: TGTGCCAGCAGCCAAGGCAGGCCCAATTCACCCCTCCACTTT

clone size: few
CDR3 length: 11
D gene: .
V gene: TRBV6-1
J gene: TRBJ1-2
CDR3 protein: CASSEQGSYTF
CDR3 DNA: TGTGCCAGCAGTGAACAGGGAAGCTACACCTTC

clone size: once
CDR3 length: 16
D gene: TRBD2
V gene: TRBV5-1
J gene: TRBJ2-2
CDR3 protein: CASSAGRLAGVGELFF
CDR3 DNA: TGCGCCAGCAGCGCTGGGCGACTAGCGGGAGTAGGGGAGCTGTTTTTT

clone size: .
CDR3 length: 12
D gene: .
V gene: TRBV10-3
J gene: TRBJ1-5
CDR3 protein: CAISVSNQPQHF
CDR3 DNA: TGTGCCATCAGTGTAAGCAATCAGCCCCAGCATTTT

clone size: .
CDR3 length: 17
D gene: TRBD1
V gene: TRBV7-8
J gene: TRBJ2-2
CDR3 protein: CASRRTTGGADTGELFF
CDR3 DNA: TGTGCCAGCAGACGTACCACAGGGGGCGCGGACACCGGGGAGCTGTTTTTT

clone size: .
CDR3 length: 12
D gene: .
V gene: TRBV30
J gene: TRBJ2-7
CDR3 protein: CAWVTQTYEQYF
CDR3 DNA: TGTGCCTGGGTGACACAGACCTACGAGCAGTACTTC

clone size: .
CDR3 length: 13
D gene: .
V gene: TRBV9
J gene: TRBJ1-6
CDR3 protein: CARSGGGNSPLHF
CDR3 DNA: TGTGCCCGCAGCGGGGGGGGGAATTCACCCCTCCACTTT

clone size: once
CDR3 length: 15
D gene: .
V gene: TRBV4-3
J gene: TRBJ1-3
CDR3 protein: CASSQDRAPGNTIYF
CDR3 DNA: TGCGCCAGCAGCCAAGACAGGGCCCCTGGAAACACCATATATTTT

clone size: .
CDR3 length: 14
D gene: TRBD1
V gene: TRBV7-3
J gene: TRBJ1-6
CDR3 protein: CASSLGTENSPLHF
CDR3 DNA: TGTGCCAGCAGCTTGGGGACAGAAAATTCACCCCTCCACTTT

clone size: .
CDR3 length: 15
D gene: .
V gene: TRBV7-2
J gene: TRBJ2-5
CDR3 protein: CASSRSAGQQETQYF
CDR3 DNA: TGTGCCAGCAGCCGGTCTGCGGGACAGCAAGAGACCCAGTACTTC

clone size: .
CDR3 length: 12
D gene: TRBD1
V gene: TRBV2
J gene: TRBJ1-1
CDR3 protein: CASRGTVSGAFF
CDR3 DNA: TGTGCCAGCAGAGGGACAGTATCGGGAGCTTTCTTT

clone size: .
CDR3 length: 14
D gene: TRBD1
V gene: TRBV6-5
J gene: TRBJ1-5
CDR3 protein: CASRRTGTDQPQHF
CDR3 DNA: TGTGCCAGCAGGCGGACAGGGACGGATCAGCCCCAGCATTTT

clone size: .
CDR3 length: 14
D gene: .
V gene: TRBV6-5
J gene: TRBJ2-5
CDR3 protein: CASSYSTSQETQYF
CDR3 DNA: TGTGCCAGCAGTTACTCGACCTCACAAGAGACCCAGTACTTC

clone size: .
CDR3 length: 16
D gene: .
V gene: TRBV10-3
J gene: TRBJ2-3
CDR3 protein: CAISESSAGGTDTQYF
CDR3 DNA: TGTGCCATCAGTGAGTCGTCGGCAGGGGGCACAGATACGCAGTATTTT